The 16 T cell receptor beta chains below come from one sample, sequenced in a study of cytomegalovirus exposure and HLA in healthy donors. This PCR relied on a set of 60 Vbeta primers and 13 Jbeta primers. Assay used: immunoSEQ multiplex PCR; TCRdb lists only in-frame clones, some missing. The sample lists fewer than 250,000 clones; roughly four fifths were seen once. Specimen: PBMCs. The receptors here all came from a woman in her 30s in good health and CMV-seropositive.

This clone appeared a few times. This chain links TRBV10-3 with TRBJ2-7; 7 bases are a match to TRBD1. The V segment lost 6 bases and the J segment 0 bases; nucleotides outside the gene matches: 11. There are 16 residues in the CDR3. CDR1 and CDR2 from the germline V gene are ENHRY and SYGVKD. The CDR3 DNA reads as TGTGCCATCAGCGGTCATCAGAGGGACAGCTCCTACGAGCAGTACTTC. Its protein product is CAISGHQRDSSYEQYF.

V usage is TRBV9 and J usage is TRBJ2-1, with TRBD2 matching 8 bases. The CDR3 loop spans 16 amino acids. Germline values: CDR1 SGDLS, CDR2 YYNGEE. V gave up 2 bases and J gave up 9 bases; unmatched junction bases: 13. CDR3: CASSVSLPGGGIEQFF. CDR3 DNA sequence: TGTGCCAGCAGCGTCTCCTTGCCCGGGGGGGGGATTGAGCAGTTCTTC.

The CDR3 DNA reads TGTGCCAGTAGTCTTTCTAGCGGGAGCTCCTACGAGCAGTACTTC. This codes for CASSLSSGSSYEQYF. The chain couples TRBV19 to TRBJ2-7; 10 bases align to TRBD2. The germline V gene has CDR1 LNHDA and CDR2 SQIVND (reference sequence). This CDR3 region has 15 residues. V was clipped by 5 bases and J by 0 bases; unmatched bases: 4.

This clone was counted a single time. The chain links TRBV5-6 to TRBJ2-7; 11 bases match TRBD1. The CDR3 has 14 residues. Germline CDR1 SGHDT, CDR2 YYEEEE. V shed 4 bases and J 4 bases; nucleotides not matched to a gene: 4. In nucleotides, the CDR3 is TGTGCCAGCAGCACGGGACAGGGGGTATACGAGCAGTACTTC. Translated: CASSTGQGVYEQYF.

This rearrangement joins TRBV27 to TRBJ2-5, with TRBD2 matching over 10 bases. The J call is doubtful: the DNA matches TRBJ2-7 better. Germline-derived CDR1 and CDR2 are MNHEY and SMNVEV (reference sequence). The CDR3 loop spans 14 amino acids. The CDR3 DNA follows: TGTGCCAGCAGTTCCCTAGCGGGAGTCTACGAGCAGTACTTC. As protein: CASSSLAGVYEQYF.

This clone was seen a handful of times. The genes are TRBV15 and TRBJ2-3; possibly TRBD1 for D (5 bases). Deletions cut 0 bases from V and 8 bases from J, with 12 bases between. There are 14 residues in the CDR3. Looked up from germline, CDR1 is LNHNV and CDR2 is YYDKDF (reference sequence). Written as DNA, the CDR3 is TGTGCCACCAGCAGAGATGGGGCACGGACTACGCAGTATTTT. Amino acid sequence: CATSRDGARTTQYF.

The chain couples TRBV28 to TRBJ2-2; D perhaps matches TRBD1 (7 bases). This CDR3 spans 15 amino acids. CDR1 is MDHEN, CDR2 SYDVKM, per germline. V dropped 5 bases and J dropped 7 bases, with 17 bases sitting between them. The CDR3 coding sequence is TGTGCCAGCAGTCTATCCAACAGGGGAGGCGGGGAGCTGTTTTTT. The encoded protein is CASSLSNRGGGELFF. Combining the CDR3 with reference TRBV28 and TRBJ2-2 gives the whole variable domain DVKVTQSSRYLVKRTGEKVFLECVQDMDHENMFWYRQDPGLGLRLIYFSYDVKMKEKGDIPEGYSVSREKKERFSLILESASTNQTSMYLCASSLSNRGGGELFFGEGSRLTVL.

This chain joins TRBV21-1 and TRBJ2-7; the DNA was not used to check the table's D call, TRBD1. TRBV21-1 is a recognized pseudogene. CDR3 length equals 15 residues. The CDR3 bases are TGTGCCAGCAGCAAGGACAGGGGTTCCCCCTACGAGCAGTACTTC. Its protein product is CASSKDRGSPYEQYF.

The V call is TRBV28, the J call TRBJ2-7; 7 bases map to TRBD2. Looked up from germline, CDR1 is MDHEN and CDR2 is SYDVKM. The CDR3 is made up of 17 amino acids. V lost 3 bases, J lost 3 bases, and 14 bases stayed unmatched. The CDR3 loop is CASSFHFGRPGDYEQYF. The CDR3 nucleotides read TGTGCCAGCAGTTTCCACTTCGGGAGGCCGGGGGACTACGAGCAGTACTTC.

The chain employs TRBV5-6 and TRBJ2-1; 8 bases agree with TRBD1. Germline V gene lookup returns CDR1 SGHDT and CDR2 YYEEEE. Trimming cost V 4 bases and J 5 bases; bases outside gene matches: 8. The CDR3 totals 15 residues. The CDR3 is CASSLPTGANNEQFF. DNA for the CDR3: TGTGCCAGCAGCCTTCCGACAGGGGCCAACAATGAGCAGTTCTTC.

The V and J genes are TRBV5-8 and TRBJ2-3, with D possibly matching TRBD2 (5 bases). The CDR3 sequence is 15 residues long. Between the trimmed V and J ends, which lost 0 bases and 1 base, there was a span of 9 bases. Looked up from germline, CDR1 is SGHTS and CDR2 is YDEGEE. The CDR3 loop reads CASSLGRSGTDTQYF. CDR3 in DNA: TGTGCCAGCAGCTTGGGGAGGTCGGGCACAGATACGCAGTATTTT.

V gene TRBV5-4 combines with J gene TRBJ1-1; D may be TRBD1 (5 bases). CDR1 and CDR2 from the germline V gene are SGHNT and YYREEE (reference sequence). Deletions cut 3 bases from V and 6 bases from J, with 12 bases between. This CDR3 spans 13 amino acids. In DNA, the CDR3 is TGTGCCAGCAGCTGGAGCGGGGCCCCTGAAGCTTTCTTT. Its translation: CASSWSGAPEAFF.

The chain couples TRBV25-1 to TRBJ1-1; D not certain. CDR1 and CDR2 from the germline V gene are MGHDK and SYGVNS. The CDR3 extends over 13 amino acids. V lost 3 bases, J lost 0 bases, and 5 bases lay in between. The DNA of the CDR3 is TGTGCCAGCAGTGAGGGCCTGAACACTGAAGCTTTCTTT. Protein sequence: CASSEGLNTEAFF.

This clone was seen only a few times. The J gene is TRBJ2-7, the V gene TRBV10-1; D might be TRBD2 (5 bases). V was shortened by 3 bases and J by 7 bases, with 10 bases between the two germline ends. Germline CDR1 reads WNHNN; CDR2 reads SYGVQD (reference sequence). The CDR3 extends over 12 amino acids. The CDR3 here is CASSDLAEEQYF. CDR3 in DNA: TGCGCCAGCAGTGACCTAGCTGAAGAGCAGTACTTC.

The rearrangement links TRBV28 to TRBJ1-1; weak D call: TRBD1 (5 bases). This CDR3 has 14 residues. Germline V gene lookup returns CDR1 MDHEN and CDR2 SYDVKM. V was cut by 7 bases and J by 5 bases, with 17 bases left in between. CDR3 sequence: CASNRIGVGTEAFF. CDR3 nucleotide sequence: TGTGCCAGCAATAGAATAGGGGTCGGTACTGAAGCTTTCTTT. Based on the CDR3 plus reference TRBV28 and TRBJ1-1, the full variable domain is DVKVTQSSRYLVKRTGEKVFLECVQDMDHENMFWYRQDPGLGLRLIYFSYDVKMKEKGDIPEGYSVSREKKERFSLILESASTNQTSMYLCASNRIGVGTEAFFGQGTRLTVV.

The chain has TRBV7-6 and TRBJ2-3, with D possibly being TRBD2 (6 bases). CDR1 and CDR2 from the germline V gene are SGHVS and FNYEAQ. The CDR3 contains 15 residues. V lost 5 bases and J 4 bases, leaving 16 bases between the germline ends. CDR3 region: CASSPLGRRADTQYF. In nucleotides, the CDR3 is TGTGCCAGCAGCCCCCTCGGGCGGAGGGCAGATACGCAGTATTTT.